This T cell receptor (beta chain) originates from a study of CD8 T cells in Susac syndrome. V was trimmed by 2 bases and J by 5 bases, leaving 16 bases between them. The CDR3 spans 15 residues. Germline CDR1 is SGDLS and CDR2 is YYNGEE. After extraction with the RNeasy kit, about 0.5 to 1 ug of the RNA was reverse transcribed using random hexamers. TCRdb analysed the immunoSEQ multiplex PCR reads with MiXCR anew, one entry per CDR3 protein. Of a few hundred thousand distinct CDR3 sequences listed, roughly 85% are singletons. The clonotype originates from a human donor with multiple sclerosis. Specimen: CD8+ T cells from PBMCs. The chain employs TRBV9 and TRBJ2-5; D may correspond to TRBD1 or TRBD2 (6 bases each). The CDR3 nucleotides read TGTGCCAGCAGCGTGTTAGGGGGGAGTGAGGAGACCCAGTACTTC. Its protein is CASSVLGGSEETQYF.